Presented here are 10 T cell receptor beta chains from one specimen sequenced in a study of blood T cell repertoires in COVID-19. TCRdb's copy holds only in-frame clones and misses some; the assay was immunoSEQ multiplex PCR. The sample records roughly 120,000 clones, more than 75% being singletons. Sequenced sample: peripheral blood. Every receptor here comes from a woman between 50 and 59 years old with acute or convalescent COVID-19.

The chain uses TRBV5-1 and TRBJ1-1, with TRBD1 identical over 8 bases. The V gene end was trimmed by 4 bases and the J gene end by 12 bases; junction bases not matched to a gene: 17. The CDR3 is made up of 15 amino acids. From germline, CDR1 is SGHRS and CDR2 YFSETQ. The CDR3 sequence is CASSVRTGVGQGPFF. The CDR3 DNA sequence: TGCGCCAGCAGCGTGAGGACAGGAGTAGGACAGGGCCCTTTCTTT.

The CDR3 nucleotides read TGTGCCAGCAGTAACAGGGGGCAGGGGGCCAACGTCCTGACTTTC. Its protein product is CASSNRGQGANVLTF. The chain links TRBV6-5 to TRBJ2-6; 9 bases match TRBD1. Germline CDR1 is MNHEY and CDR2 is SVGAGI. This CDR3 region has 15 residues. The V segment lost 5 bases and the J segment 4 bases; nucleotides outside the gene matches: 3.

J is TRBJ2-1 and V is TRBV5-1; the D gene is possibly TRBD1 (6 bases). Germline V gene data show CDR1 as SGHRS and CDR2 as YFSETQ. The CDR3 extends over 16 amino acids. V shed 3 bases and J shed 2 bases, with 15 bases lying between them. The CDR3 bases are TGCGCCAGCAGCTCAGTGACAGGATCGACCTACAATGAGCAGTTCTTC. It codes for CASSSVTGSTYNEQFF.

The chain recombines TRBV18 with TRBJ2-3; 10 bases align to TRBD2. In germline, CDR1 is KGHSH, CDR2 LQKENI. V was pared by 4 bases and J by 3 bases, with 4 bases of the junction left unmatched. The CDR3 runs 15 residues. CDR3 DNA: TGTGCCAGCTCACTTCTAGCGGGAGTAACAGATACGCAGTATTTT. Protein product: CASSLLAGVTDTQYF. The variable domain in full, with the rest retrieved from reference TRBV18 and TRBJ2-3, is NAGVMQNPRHLVRRRGQEARLRCSPMKGHSHVYWYRQLPEEGLKFMVYLQKENIIDESGMPKERFSAEFPKEGPSILRIQQVVRGDSAAYFCASSLLAGVTDTQYFGPGTRLTVL.

The V gene is TRBV6-2 or TRBV6-3, the J gene TRBJ1-1, with D tentatively TRBD1 (6 bases). Between the trimmed V and J ends, which lost 5 bases and 3 bases, there was a span of 13 bases. The germline gives CDR1 MNHEY, CDR2 SVGEGT. This CDR3 comprises 14 residues. The CDR3 DNA reads as TGTGCCAGCAGTCGACCCGGGGGGCACACTGAAGCTTTCTTT. This encodes CASSRPGGHTEAFF.

V and J are TRBV2 and TRBJ2-2; possibly TRBD2 for D (5 bases). Germline lookup yields CDR1 SNHLY and CDR2 FYNNEI. This CDR3 is built from 14 residues. Between the trimmed V and J ends, which lost 4 bases and 2 bases, there was a span of 8 bases. For the CDR3, the DNA is TGTGCCAGCAGTGTTGAGGGTAACACCGGGGAGCTGTTTTTT. It is translated as CASSVEGNTGELFF.

The V and J genes are TRBV28 and TRBJ2-3; 7 bases match TRBD1. Germline V gene lookup returns CDR1 MDHEN and CDR2 SYDVKM. Unmatched junction bases numbered 3, after V lost 3 bases and J lost 0 bases. This CDR3 contains 15 residues. The CDR3 region has the DNA TGTGCCAGCAGTTTGCCACAGGGGAGCACAGATACGCAGTATTTT. This translates into CASSLPQGSTDTQYF.

This chain links TRBV7-2 with TRBJ2-3; D is unclear. Germline V CDR1 and CDR2: SGHTA, FQGNSA. The CDR3 runs 16 residues. The V gene lost 0 bases and the J gene lost 1 base, with 11 bases spanning the gap. CDR3 amino acids: CASSLARLLGTDTQYF. The CDR3 DNA sequence: TGTGCCAGCAGCTTAGCGAGGCTCCTCGGCACAGATACGCAGTATTTT.

Turning to this clone: This same CDR3 is encoded by further DNA sequences in the sample. The CDR3 loop reads CASSLDGASGNTIYF. In DNA form, the CDR3 reads TGCGCCAGCAGCTTGGATGGGGCTTCGGGAAACACCATATATTTT. This sequence joins TRBV5-1 and TRBJ1-3, with D perhaps matching TRBD1 (5 bases). Looked up from germline, CDR1 is SGHRS and CDR2 is YFSETQ. CDR3 length: 15 residues. V shed 0 bases and J shed 4 bases, with 11 bases lying between them.

This clone was seen only a few times. This rearrangement joins TRBV19 to TRBJ2-2; 8 bases are a match to TRBD1. This CDR3 region has 20 residues. From germline, CDR1 is LNHDA and CDR2 SQIVND (reference sequence). The J segment lost 2 bases and the V segment lost 3 bases, leaving 17 bases of the junction unmatched. CDR3 protein: CASSISGGPLAGANTGELFF. The DNA of the CDR3 is TGTGCCAGTAGTATTTCAGGGGGCCCTTTGGCGGGCGCTAACACCGGGGAGCTGTTTTTT.